The T cell receptor beta chain under discussion was sequenced for a study of shared clonotypes between healthy human individuals. Regarding the study as a whole: The sampled material consisted only of blood, and tissue repertoires are likely to differ. Having only a few donors restricted how much genetic and exposure-history diversity was captured.

The assay was immunoSEQ multiplex PCR, and TCRdb's table has in-frame clones only and misses some. The sample contains about 1.1 million clones, 60% to 85% of which appear only once. The CDR3 totals 14 residues. V gave up 4 bases and J gave up 9 bases; unmatched junction bases: 8. The germline V gene has CDR1 SGDLS and CDR2 YYNGEE. About this clone: Antigen: not known.

The source of this sequence is a man between 18 and 35 years old in good health. Some clones in this sample may be carry-over from other donors' samples. Sequenced: memory CD4+ T cells from PBMCs. Indicated subset: CD45RA-negative fraction. J is TRBJ1-5 and V is TRBV9, with 9 bases matching TRBD1. The CDR3 DNA follows: TGTGCCAGCAGCCCCGGGACAGGGTTCCGGCCCCAGCATTTT. Encoded protein: CASSPGTGFRPQHF. Supplemented by reference TRBV9 and TRBJ1-5, the full variable domain reads DSGVTQTPKHLITATGQRVTLRCSPRSGDLSVYWYQQSLDQGLQFLIQYYNGEERAKGNILERFSAQQFPDLHSELNLSSLELGDSALYFCASSPGTGFRPQHFGDGTRLSIL.